This paragraph covers one TCR beta chain sequence. This receptor's antigen is unknown. Base qualities are not at hand, and no much larger clone is one base apart. The data are from a study of blood T cell repertoires in COVID-19 (TCRdb year 2020). With respect to the entire study: Samples from collaborators originated in the United States, Italy and Spain and spanned both the acute and convalescent phases of COVID-19. The material from the prospective study consisted of cDNA or gDNA derived from T cells, B-cell-depleted T cells, or PBMCs. Subjects who had been exposed to COVID-19, were actively infected with it, or had recovered from it provided the deeply sampled blood TCRbeta repertoires that made up the dataset. The repertoires were made available in a free public database intended to serve as a resource for research on the immune response to SARS-CoV-2. Samples were obtained from the ongoing ImmuneRACE study (first 160 participants) and from 1,254 subjects provided by 6 global collaborators. A de-identified subject ID, COVID-19 status, age in years and sex were almost always included in the sample metadata. Where HLA class I and class II types were available, the types were taken from metadata supplied by the sample provider, not from assay-based typing.

Whole blood was collected in K2EDTA tubes by collaborating institutions according to the institutions' own protocols. For TCRbeta analysis, collaborators shipped samples in one of three forms: frozen whole blood, isolated PBMCs, or DNA extracted from either of those sample types. The germline V gene provides CDR1 SGHRS and CDR2 YFSETQ. For this chain, trimming is 6 bases at the V end and 5 bases at the J end, and the number of junction bases without a gene match is 10. Measured from the cysteine to the phenylalanine, the CDR3 is 15 residues long. Only CDR3 DNA remains: 45 bases, in frame from the first base. General findings and caveats noted by the study authors: Clinical and demographic metadata were provided uncurated, with the amount varying by source and participant.

TCRbeta CDR3 regions were amplified from genomic DNA using the immunoSEQ Assay, a bias-controlled multiplex PCR. The source study handled its data this way. The number of nucleated cells in each sample was estimated by amplification of reference gene primers within the assay. To quantify the absolute abundance of each unique TCRbeta CDR3 rearrangement, sequence reads were collapsed and filtered. For each sample, productive Simpson clonality was calculated as the square root of Simpson's diversity index over productive rearrangements. Here the immuneACCESS table is served through TCRdb, limited to in-frame sequences with V and J called. Missing clones are a known gap in these copies; in checked studies unresolved V genes cover under half, and the rest lacks a known reason. The V and J calls and clone size come from that table; D and trimming were worked out from the DNA. This sample lists approximately 80,000 clones; approximately 79% were detected once. The ten most abundant clones make up about 16% of the sample.

The sequenced sample was peripheral blood. The chain was built from TRBV5-1 and TRBJ2-5, with 10 central nucleotides matching TRBD1. This clonotype was sampled from a man between 65 and 79 years old with active or convalescent COVID-19. The CDR3 amino acid sequence is: CASTARQGAGETQYF. The DNA sequence is as follows: TGCGCCAGCACGGCCCGACAGGGGGCTGGGGAGACCCAGTACTTC.